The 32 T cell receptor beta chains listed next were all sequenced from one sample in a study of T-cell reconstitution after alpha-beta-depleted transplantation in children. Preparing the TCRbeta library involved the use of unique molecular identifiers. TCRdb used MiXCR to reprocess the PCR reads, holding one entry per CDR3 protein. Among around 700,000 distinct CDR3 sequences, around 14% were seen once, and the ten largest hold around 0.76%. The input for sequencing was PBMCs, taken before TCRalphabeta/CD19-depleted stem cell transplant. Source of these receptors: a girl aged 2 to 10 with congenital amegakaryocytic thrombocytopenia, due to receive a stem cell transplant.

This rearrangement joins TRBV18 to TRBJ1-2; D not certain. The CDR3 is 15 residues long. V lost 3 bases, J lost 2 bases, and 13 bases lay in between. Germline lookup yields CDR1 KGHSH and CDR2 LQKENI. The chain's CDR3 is CASSPSREINYGYTF. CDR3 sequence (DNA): TGTGCCAGCTCACCGTCGAGGGAGATAAACTATGGCTACACCTTC.

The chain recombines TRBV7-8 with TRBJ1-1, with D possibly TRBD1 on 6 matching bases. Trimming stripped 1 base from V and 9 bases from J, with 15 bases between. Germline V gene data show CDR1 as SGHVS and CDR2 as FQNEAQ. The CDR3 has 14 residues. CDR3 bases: TGTGCCAGCAGCTTAGACCCAGGGGTTCTGAAAGCTTTCTTT. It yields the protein CASSLDPGVLKAFF.

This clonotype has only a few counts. The CDR3 loop is CASSQAPSTGLDFF. The CDR3 nucleotides read TGCGCCAGCAGCCAAGCGCCGTCGACAGGCCTGGATTTCTTT. This sequence joins TRBV4-1 and TRBJ1-1; a weak D match, TRBD1 (6 bases). Per the germline V gene, CDR1 is MGHRA and CDR2 is YSYEKL. The V end lost 1 base, the J end lost 13 bases, and 19 bases lay between the germline ends. The CDR3 extends over 14 amino acids.

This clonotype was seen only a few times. This CDR3 reads CSVAGGTPNEQFF. The CDR3 region has the DNA TGCAGTGTTGCGGGAGGGACCCCCAATGAGCAGTTCTTC. V is TRBV20-1 and J is TRBJ2-1; 9 bases map to TRBD2. Germline values: CDR1 DFQATT, CDR2 SNEGSKA (reference sequence). This CDR3 region has 13 residues. V shed 7 bases, J shed 6 bases, and the junction held 7 bases outside the gene matches.

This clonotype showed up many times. The CDR3 region has the DNA TGTGCCAGCAGCCCACGGTCGAGATACTACACAGATACGCAGTATTTT. Encoded protein: CASSPRSRYYTDTQYF. J is TRBJ2-3 and V is TRBV9; D unresolved. Germline V gene sequence: CDR1 SGDLS, CDR2 YYNGEE. V gave up 4 bases and J gave up 2 bases, with 17 bases separating them. The CDR3 extends over 16 amino acids.

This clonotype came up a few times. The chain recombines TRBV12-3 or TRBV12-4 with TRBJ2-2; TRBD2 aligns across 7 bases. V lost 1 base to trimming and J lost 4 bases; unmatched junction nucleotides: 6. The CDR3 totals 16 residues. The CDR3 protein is CASSLGREFGTGELFF. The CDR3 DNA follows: TGTGCCAGCAGTTTAGGGCGGGAGTTTGGCACCGGGGAGCTGTTTTTT.

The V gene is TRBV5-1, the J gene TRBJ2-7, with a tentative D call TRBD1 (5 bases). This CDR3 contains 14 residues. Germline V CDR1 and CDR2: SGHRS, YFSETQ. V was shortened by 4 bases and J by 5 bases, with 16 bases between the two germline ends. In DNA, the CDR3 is TGCGCCAGCAGCCAGACTCCAGGGTTCCACGAGCAGTACTTC. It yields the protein CASSQTPGFHEQYF.

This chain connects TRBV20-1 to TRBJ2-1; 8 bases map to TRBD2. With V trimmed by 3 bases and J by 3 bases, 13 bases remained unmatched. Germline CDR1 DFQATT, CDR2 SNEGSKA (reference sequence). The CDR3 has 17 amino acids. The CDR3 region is CSASPRSIAGRYNEQFF. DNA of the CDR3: TGCAGTGCTAGCCCTCGGTCGATAGCGGGACGCTACAATGAGCAGTTCTTC.

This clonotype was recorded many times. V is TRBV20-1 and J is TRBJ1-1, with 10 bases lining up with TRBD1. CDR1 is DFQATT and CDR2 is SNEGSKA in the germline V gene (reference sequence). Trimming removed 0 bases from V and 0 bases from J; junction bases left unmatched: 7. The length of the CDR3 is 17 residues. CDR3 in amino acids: CSARDWGDRGMNTEAFF. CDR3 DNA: TGCAGTGCTAGAGATTGGGGGGACAGGGGTATGAACACTGAAGCTTTCTTT.

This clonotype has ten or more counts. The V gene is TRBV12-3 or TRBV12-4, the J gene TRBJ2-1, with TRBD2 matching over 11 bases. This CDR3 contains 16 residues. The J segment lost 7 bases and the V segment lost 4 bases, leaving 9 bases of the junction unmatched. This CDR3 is CASSSLAGGSRNEQFF. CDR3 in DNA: TGTGCCAGCAGTTCCCTAGCGGGAGGTAGTAGGAATGAGCAGTTCTTC.

The chain's CDR3 is CASSISGTAHTGELFF. For the CDR3, the DNA is TGTGCCAGTAGTATATCCGGGACAGCACACACCGGGGAGCTGTTTTTT. V and J are TRBV19 and TRBJ2-2; 7 bases align to TRBD1. This CDR3 spans 16 amino acids. V shed 2 bases, J shed 3 bases, and the junction held 6 bases outside the gene matches. Germline CDR1 reads LNHDA; CDR2 reads SQIVND (reference sequence).

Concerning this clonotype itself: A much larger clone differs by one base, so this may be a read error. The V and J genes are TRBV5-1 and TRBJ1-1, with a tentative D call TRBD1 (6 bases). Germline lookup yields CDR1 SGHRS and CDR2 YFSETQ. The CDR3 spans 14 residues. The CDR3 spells CASSPDRWGAEASF. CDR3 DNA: TGCGCCAGCAGCCCCGACAGGTGGGGGGCTGAAGCTTCCTTT.

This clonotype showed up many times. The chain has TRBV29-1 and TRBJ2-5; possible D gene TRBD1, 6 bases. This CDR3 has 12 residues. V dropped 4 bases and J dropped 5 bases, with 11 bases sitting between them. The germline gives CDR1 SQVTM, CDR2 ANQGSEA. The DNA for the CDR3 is TGCAGCGTTGCAGCGAGGGGGGAGACCCAGTACTTC. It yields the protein CSVAARGETQYF.

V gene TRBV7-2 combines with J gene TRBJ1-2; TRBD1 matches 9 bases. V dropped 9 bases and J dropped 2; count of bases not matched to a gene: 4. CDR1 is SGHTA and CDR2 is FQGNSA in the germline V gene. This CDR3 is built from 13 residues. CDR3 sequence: CARSTGGNYGYTF. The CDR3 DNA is TGTGCCAGATCGACAGGGGGGAACTATGGCTACACCTTC.

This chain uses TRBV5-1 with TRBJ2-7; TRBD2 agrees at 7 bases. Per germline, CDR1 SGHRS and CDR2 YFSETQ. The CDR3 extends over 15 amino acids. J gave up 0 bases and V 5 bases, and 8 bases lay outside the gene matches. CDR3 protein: CASRIVASGSYEQYF. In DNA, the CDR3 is TGCGCCAGCAGGATTGTCGCTAGCGGCTCCTACGAGCAGTACTTC.

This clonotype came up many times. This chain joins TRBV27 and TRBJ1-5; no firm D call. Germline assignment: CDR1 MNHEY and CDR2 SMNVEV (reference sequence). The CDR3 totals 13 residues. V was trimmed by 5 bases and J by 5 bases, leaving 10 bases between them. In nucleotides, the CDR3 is TGTGCCAGCAGTCGAGTCTTCTATCAGCCCCAGCATTTT. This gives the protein CASSRVFYQPQHF.

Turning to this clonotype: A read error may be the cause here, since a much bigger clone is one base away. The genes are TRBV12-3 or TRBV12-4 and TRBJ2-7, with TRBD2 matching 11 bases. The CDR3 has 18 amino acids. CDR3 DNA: TGTGCCAGCTGTTTTAGGAGACTAGCGGGGTCCAGCTCCTACGAGCAGTACTTC. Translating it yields CASCFRRLAGSSSYEQYF.

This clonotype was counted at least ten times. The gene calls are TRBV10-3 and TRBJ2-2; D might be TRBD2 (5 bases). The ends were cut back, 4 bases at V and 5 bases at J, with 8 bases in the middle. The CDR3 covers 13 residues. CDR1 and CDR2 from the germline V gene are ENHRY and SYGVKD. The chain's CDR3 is CAISGRTTGELFF. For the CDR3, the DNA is TGTGCCATCAGTGGCAGGACTACCGGGGAGCTGTTTTTT.

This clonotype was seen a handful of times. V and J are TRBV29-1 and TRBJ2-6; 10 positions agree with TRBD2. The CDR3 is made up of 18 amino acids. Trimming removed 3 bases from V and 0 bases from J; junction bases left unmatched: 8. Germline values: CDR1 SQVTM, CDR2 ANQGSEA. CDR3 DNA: TGCAGCGTTGATGGTCTAGCGGGAGAGACCTCTGGGGCCAACGTCCTGACTTTC. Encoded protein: CSVDGLAGETSGANVLTF.

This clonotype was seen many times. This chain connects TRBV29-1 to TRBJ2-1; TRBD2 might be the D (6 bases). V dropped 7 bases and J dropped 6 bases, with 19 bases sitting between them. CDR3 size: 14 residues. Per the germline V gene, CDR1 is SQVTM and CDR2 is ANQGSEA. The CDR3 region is CSGDTLAVGNEQFF. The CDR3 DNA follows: TGCAGCGGGGATACACTAGCAGTCGGCAATGAGCAGTTCTTC.

The CDR3 region is CASEEQAGGGEQYF. The CDR3 DNA sequence: TGTGCCAGCGAAGAACAAGCGGGAGGAGGTGAGCAGTACTTC. The gene calls are TRBV27 and TRBJ2-7; 9 bases match TRBD2. Germline CDR1 reads MNHEY; CDR2 reads SMNVEV (reference sequence). V lost 8 bases, J lost 7 bases, and 12 bases stayed unmatched. This CDR3 is 14 amino acids long.

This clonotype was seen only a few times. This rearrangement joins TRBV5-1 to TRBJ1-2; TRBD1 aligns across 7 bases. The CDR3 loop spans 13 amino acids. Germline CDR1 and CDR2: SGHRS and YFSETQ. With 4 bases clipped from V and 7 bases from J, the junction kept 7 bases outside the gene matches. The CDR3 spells CASSTRGEAGYTF. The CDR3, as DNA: TGCGCCAGCAGCACCAGGGGGGAAGCTGGCTACACCTTC.

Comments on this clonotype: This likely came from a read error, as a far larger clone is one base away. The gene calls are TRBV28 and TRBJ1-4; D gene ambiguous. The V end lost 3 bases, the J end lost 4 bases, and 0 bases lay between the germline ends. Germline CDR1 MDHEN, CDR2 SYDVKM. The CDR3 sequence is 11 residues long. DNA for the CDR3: TGTGCCAGCAGTTTTAATGAAAAACTGTTTTTT. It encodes CASSFNEKLFF.

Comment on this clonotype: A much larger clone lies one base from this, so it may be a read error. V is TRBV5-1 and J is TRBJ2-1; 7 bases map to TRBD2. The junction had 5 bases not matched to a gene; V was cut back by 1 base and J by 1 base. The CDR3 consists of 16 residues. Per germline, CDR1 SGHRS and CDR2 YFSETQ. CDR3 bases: TGCGCCAGCAGCTTGAGCGGGAACGGTTCCTACAATGAGCAGTTCTTC. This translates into CASSLSGNGSYNEQFF.

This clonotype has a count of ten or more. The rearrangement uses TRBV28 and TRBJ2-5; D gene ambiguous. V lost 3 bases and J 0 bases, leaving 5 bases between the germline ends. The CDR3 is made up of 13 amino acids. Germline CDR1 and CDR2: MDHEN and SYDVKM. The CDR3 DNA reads TGTGCCAGCAGTTTGCAGAACCAAGAGACCCAGTACTTC. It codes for CASSLQNQETQYF. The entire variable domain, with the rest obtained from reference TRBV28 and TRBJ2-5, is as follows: DVKVTQSSRYLVKRTGEKVFLECVQDMDHENMFWYRQDPGLGLRLIYFSYDVKMKEKGDIPEGYSVSREKKERFSLILESASTNQTSMYLCASSLQNQETQYFGPGTRLLVL.

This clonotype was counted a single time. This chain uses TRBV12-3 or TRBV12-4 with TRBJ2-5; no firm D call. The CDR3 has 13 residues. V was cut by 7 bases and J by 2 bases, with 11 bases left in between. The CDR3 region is CASTFWGQETQYF. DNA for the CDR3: TGTGCCAGCACTTTCTGGGGACAAGAGACCCAGTACTTC.

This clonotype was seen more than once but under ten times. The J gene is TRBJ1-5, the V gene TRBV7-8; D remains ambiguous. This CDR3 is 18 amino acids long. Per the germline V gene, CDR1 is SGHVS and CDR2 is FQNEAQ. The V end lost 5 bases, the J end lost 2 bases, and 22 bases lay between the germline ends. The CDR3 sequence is CASSNQRLGLPGNQPQHF. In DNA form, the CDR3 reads TGTGCCAGCAGCAACCAACGGTTAGGCCTACCGGGCAATCAGCCCCAGCATTTT.

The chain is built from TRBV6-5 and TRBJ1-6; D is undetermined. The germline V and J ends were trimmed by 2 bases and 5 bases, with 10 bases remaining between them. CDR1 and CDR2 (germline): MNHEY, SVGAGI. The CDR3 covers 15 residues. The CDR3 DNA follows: TGTGCCAGCAGTTACGGACCCGATCATAATTCACCCCTCCACTTT. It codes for CASSYGPDHNSPLHF.

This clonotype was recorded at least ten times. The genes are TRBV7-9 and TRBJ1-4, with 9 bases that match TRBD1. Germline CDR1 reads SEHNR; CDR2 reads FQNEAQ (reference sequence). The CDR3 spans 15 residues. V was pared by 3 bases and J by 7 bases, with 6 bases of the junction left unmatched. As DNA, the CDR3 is TGTGCCAGCAGCTTTGACAGGGGGTTTTTTGAAAAACTGTTTTTT. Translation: CASSFDRGFFEKLFF.

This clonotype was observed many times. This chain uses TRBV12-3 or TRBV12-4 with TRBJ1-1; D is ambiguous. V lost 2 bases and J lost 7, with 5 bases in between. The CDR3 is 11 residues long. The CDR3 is CASSLRVEAFF. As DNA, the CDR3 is TGTGCCAGCAGTTTAAGGGTTGAAGCTTTCTTT.

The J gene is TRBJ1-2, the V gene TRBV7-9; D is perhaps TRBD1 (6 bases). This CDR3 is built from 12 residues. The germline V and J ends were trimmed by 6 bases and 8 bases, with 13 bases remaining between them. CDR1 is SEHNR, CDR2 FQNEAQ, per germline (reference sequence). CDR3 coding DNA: TGTGCCAGCAGTTACAGGGACGGGGGCTACACCTTC. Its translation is CASSYRDGGYTF.

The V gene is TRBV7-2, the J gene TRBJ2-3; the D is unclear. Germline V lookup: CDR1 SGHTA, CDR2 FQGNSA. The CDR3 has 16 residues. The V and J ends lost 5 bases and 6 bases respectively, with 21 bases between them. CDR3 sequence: CASSALTRSVGDTQYF. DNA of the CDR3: TGTGCCAGCAGCGCCCTGACTCGATCCGTGGGGGATACGCAGTATTTT.